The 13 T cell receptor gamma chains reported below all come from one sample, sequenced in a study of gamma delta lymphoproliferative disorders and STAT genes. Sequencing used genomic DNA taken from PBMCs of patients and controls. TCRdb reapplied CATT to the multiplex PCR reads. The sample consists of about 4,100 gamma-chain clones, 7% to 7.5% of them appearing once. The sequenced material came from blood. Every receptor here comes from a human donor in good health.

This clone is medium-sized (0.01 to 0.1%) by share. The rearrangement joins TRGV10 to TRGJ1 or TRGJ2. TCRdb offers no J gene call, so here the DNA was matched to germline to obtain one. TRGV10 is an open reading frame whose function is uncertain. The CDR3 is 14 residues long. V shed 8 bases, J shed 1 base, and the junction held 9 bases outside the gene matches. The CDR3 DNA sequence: TGTGCTGCGTGGGACCCCATTAATTATTATAAGAAACTCTTT. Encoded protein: CAAWDPINYYKKLF.

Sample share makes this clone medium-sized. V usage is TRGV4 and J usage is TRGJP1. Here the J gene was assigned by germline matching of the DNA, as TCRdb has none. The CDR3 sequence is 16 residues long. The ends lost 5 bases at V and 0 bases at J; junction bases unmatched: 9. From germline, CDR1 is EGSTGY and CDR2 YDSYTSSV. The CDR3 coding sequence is TGTGCCACCTGGGGCTTCCTTTATACCACTGGTTGGTTCAAGATATTT. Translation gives CATWGFLYTTGWFKIF.

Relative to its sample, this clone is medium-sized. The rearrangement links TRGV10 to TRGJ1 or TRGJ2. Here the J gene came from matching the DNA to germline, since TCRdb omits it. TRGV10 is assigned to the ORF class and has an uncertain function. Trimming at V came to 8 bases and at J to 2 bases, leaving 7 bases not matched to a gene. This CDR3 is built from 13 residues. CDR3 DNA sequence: TGTGCTGCGTGGACCCAAGATTATTATAAGAAACTCTTT. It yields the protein CAAWTQDYYKKLF.

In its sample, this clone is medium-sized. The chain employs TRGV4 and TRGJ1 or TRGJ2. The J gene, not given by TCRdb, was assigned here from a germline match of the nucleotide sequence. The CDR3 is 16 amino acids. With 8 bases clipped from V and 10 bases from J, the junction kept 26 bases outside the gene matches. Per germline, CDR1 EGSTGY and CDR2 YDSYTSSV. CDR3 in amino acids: CATSNLPPRKRAKKLF. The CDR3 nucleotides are TGTGCCACCTCGAATCTTCCACCCAGAAAAAGGGCAAAGAAACTCTTT.

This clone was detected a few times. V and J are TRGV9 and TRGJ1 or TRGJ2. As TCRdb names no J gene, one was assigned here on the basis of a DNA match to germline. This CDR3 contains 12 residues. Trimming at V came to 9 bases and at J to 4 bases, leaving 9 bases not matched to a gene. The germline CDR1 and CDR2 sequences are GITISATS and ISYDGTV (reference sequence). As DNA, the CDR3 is TGTGCCTTGGGGGGGGAGTATTATAAGAAACTCTTT. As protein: CALGGEYYKKLF.

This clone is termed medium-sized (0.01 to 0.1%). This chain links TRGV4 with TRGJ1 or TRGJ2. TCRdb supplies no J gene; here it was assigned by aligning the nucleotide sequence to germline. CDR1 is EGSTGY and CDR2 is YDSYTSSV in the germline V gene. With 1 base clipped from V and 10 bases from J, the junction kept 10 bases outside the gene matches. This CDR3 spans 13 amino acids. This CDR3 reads CATWDGGPRKKLF. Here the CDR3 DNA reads TGTGCCACCTGGGATGGAGGTCCTCGAAAGAAACTCTTT.

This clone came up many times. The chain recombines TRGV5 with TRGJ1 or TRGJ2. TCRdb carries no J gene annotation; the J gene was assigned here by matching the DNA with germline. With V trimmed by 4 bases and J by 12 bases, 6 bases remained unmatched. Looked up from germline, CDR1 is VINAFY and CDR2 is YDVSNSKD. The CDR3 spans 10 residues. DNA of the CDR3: TGTGCCACCTGGGAGATTGTGAAACTCTTT. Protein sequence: CATWEIVKLF.

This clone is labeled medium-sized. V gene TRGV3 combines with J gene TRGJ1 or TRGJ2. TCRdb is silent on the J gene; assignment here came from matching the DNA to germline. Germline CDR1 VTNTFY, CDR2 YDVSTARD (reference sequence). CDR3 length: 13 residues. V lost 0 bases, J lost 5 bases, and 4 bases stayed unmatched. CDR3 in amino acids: CATWDRRNYKKLF. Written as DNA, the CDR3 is TGTGCCACCTGGGACAGGCGTAATTATAAGAAACTCTTT.

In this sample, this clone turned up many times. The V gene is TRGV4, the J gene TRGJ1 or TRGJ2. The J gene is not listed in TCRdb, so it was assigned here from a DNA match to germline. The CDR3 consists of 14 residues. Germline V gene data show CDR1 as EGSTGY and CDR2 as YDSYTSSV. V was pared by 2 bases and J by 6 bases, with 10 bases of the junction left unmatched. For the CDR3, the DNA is TGTGCCACCTGGGATGCCGGGGATTTTTATAAGAAACTCTTT. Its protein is CATWDAGDFYKKLF.

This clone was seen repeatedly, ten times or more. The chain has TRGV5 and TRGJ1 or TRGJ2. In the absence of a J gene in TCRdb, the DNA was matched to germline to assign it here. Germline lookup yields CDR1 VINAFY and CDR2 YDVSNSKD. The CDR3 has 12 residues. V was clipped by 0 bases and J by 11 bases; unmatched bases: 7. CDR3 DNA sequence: TGTGCCACCTGGGACAGGCGGGACGAGAAACTCTTT. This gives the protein CATWDRRDEKLF.

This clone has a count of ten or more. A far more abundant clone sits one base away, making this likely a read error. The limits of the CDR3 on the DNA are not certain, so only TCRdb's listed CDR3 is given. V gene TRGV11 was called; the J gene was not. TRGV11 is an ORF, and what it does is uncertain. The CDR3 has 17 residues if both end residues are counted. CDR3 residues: CTTVPVRSSQGGFKKLF.

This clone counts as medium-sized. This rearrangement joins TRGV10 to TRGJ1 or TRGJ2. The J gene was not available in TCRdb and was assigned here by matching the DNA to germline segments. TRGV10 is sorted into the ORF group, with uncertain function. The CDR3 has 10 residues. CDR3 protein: CARQGPKKLF. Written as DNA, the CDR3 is TGTGCGCGACAAGGCCCCAAGAAACTCTTT.

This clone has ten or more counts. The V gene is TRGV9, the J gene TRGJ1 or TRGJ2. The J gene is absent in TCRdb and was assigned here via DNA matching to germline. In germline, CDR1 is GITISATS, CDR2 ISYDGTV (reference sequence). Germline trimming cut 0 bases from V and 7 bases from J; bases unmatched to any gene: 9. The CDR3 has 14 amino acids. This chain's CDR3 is CALWEVQRSYKKLF. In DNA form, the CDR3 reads TGTGCCTTGTGGGAGGTGCAAAGGAGCTATAAGAAACTCTTT.